This T cell receptor (beta chain) was captured by sequencing in a study of blood T cells in healthy people across ages. General observations from the study: There were more naive CD4+ cells and higher diversity in long-lived donors than in aged donors.

Primers used in a second PCR of about 6 to 11 cycles were a sample-barcoded 5' primer and a J-beta primer mix. A template-switch adaptor containing 12 random nucleotides labeled each cDNA molecule. Using its own MiXCR run on the 5' RACE reads, TCRdb lists one record per CDR3 protein. The table has 1.5 million to 2 million distinct CDR3 sequences, approximately 30% seen once. The table lists this clonotype with a few counts. Its antigen is still unknown. Germline V gene sequence: CDR1 SGDLS, CDR2 YYNGEE. V was clipped by 4 bases and J by 7 bases; unmatched bases: 9. The CDR3 is 14 amino acids. The clonotype was recovered from a woman aged 25 to 45 in good health. The rearrangement uses TRBV9 and TRBJ2-3; 7 positions agree with TRBD2. The sequenced sample was blood. The CDR3 region is CASSPTTGGNTQYF. As DNA, the CDR3 is TGTGCCAGCAGCCCAACGACGGGGGGTAATACGCAGTATTTT.